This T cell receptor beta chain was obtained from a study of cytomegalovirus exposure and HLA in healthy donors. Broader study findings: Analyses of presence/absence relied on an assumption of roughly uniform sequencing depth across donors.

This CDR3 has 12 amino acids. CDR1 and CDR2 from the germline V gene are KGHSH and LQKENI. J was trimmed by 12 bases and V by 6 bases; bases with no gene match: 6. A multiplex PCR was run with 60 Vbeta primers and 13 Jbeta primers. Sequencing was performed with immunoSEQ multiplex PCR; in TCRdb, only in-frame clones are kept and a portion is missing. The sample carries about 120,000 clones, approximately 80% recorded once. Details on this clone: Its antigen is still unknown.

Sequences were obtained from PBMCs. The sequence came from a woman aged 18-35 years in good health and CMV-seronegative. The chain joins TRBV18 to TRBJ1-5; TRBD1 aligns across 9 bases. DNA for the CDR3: TGTGCCAGCTCCAACCGGGACAGGGACCAGCATTTT. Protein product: CASSNRDRDQHF.